The next 14 T cell receptor beta chains were all read from a single sample in a study of blood T cell repertoires in COVID-19. Only in-frame clones appear in the TCRdb table, and some are missing; sequencing was by immunoSEQ multiplex PCR. The data hold 200,000 to 250,000 clones, with 70% to 90% observed a single time. The sequenced sample consisted of peripheral blood. The source is a woman aged 45-59 years with active or convalescent COVID-19.

This chain links TRBV11-3 with TRBJ2-1; a weak D match, TRBD2 (6 bases). The V gene's germline CDR1 is SGHNT and CDR2 YENEEA. The germline V and J ends were trimmed by 5 bases and 4 bases, with 12 bases remaining between them. The CDR3 runs 14 residues. As DNA, the CDR3 is TGTGCCAGCAGCCCCTCCGGGAGTTACAATGAGCAGTTCTTC. It translates to CASSPSGSYNEQFF.

The chain uses TRBV28 and TRBJ2-1, with 7 bases aligning to TRBD1. The V and J ends lost 6 bases and 3 bases, in that order; junction bases with no gene match: 11. From germline, CDR1 is MDHEN and CDR2 SYDVKM. This CDR3 has 16 amino acids. The CDR3 here is CASSFRSGTDYNEQFF. Here the CDR3 DNA reads TGTGCCAGCAGCTTCCGTTCCGGGACAGACTACAATGAGCAGTTCTTC.

Comments on this clone: The sample carries other DNA sequences with the same CDR3. CDR3 in DNA: TGTGCCAGTAAACCGGGACAGGGGAACACCGGGGAGCTGTTTTTT. Its translation: CASKPGQGNTGELFF. The chain couples TRBV28 to TRBJ2-2, with 9 bases fitting TRBD1. The V and J ends lost 9 bases and 1 base, in that order; junction bases with no gene match: 6. CDR3 length: 15 residues. The germline CDR1 and CDR2 sequences are MDHEN and SYDVKM.

The chain has TRBV6-5 and TRBJ1-2; 7 bases are a match to TRBD1. The CDR3 consists of 13 residues. The junction had 7 bases not matched to a gene; V was cut back by 6 bases and J by 6 bases. Germline lookup yields CDR1 MNHEY and CDR2 SVGAGI. CDR3 sequence reads: CASSRGQVDGYTF. The DNA for the CDR3 is TGTGCCAGCAGCCGCGGACAGGTGGATGGCTACACCTTC.

With respect to this clone: The sample contains more than one DNA sequence encoding this CDR3. V and J are TRBV11-2 and TRBJ1-6; no firm D call. Germline assignment: CDR1 SGHAT and CDR2 FQNNGV. The V end lost 1 base, the J end lost 7 bases, and 5 bases lay between the germline ends. The CDR3 spans 13 residues. The CDR3: CASSLARNSPLHF. CDR3 DNA: TGTGCCAGCAGCTTAGCCCGGAATTCACCCCTCCACTTT.

CDR3 residues: CASSLRWGTGRRNTEAFF. The CDR3 DNA is TGTGCCAGCAGTTTACGTTGGGGCACAGGGCGGAGAAACACTGAAGCTTTCTTT. The chain links TRBV7-2 to TRBJ1-1, with TRBD1 as a possible D gene (6 bases). Germline assignment: CDR1 SGHTA and CDR2 FQGNSA. The CDR3 is 18 amino acids. The ends were cut back, 6 bases at V and 2 bases at J, with 25 bases in the middle. The whole variable domain, filled in from reference TRBV7-2 and TRBJ1-1, reads GAGVSQSPSNKVTEKGKDVELRCDPISGHTALYWYRQSLGQGLEFLIYFQGNSAPDKSGLPSDRFSAERTGGSVSTLTIQRTQQEDSAVYLCASSLRWGTGRRNTEAFFGQGTRLTVV.

J is TRBJ1-2 and V is TRBV10-3; TRBD1 agrees at 9 bases. Germline CDR1 and CDR2: ENHRY and SYGVKD. The CDR3 covers 13 residues. Trimming took 10 bases from V and 3 from J; bases not matched to a gene: 6. The CDR3 DNA reads as TGTGCCACCATGGACAGGGGAGACTATGGCTACACCTTC. It translates to CATMDRGDYGYTF.

The chain uses TRBV24-1 and TRBJ2-3, with 8 positions matching TRBD1. The junction had 3 bases not matched to a gene; V was cut back by 2 bases and J by 0 bases. The CDR3 has 16 residues. Germline CDR1 reads KGHDR; CDR2 reads SFDVKD. CDR3 nucleotides: TGTGCCACCAGTGATTCGGACAGGGTTAGCACAGATACGCAGTATTTT. Residues: CATSDSDRVSTDTQYF.

This chain joins TRBV5-6 and TRBJ2-1, with 10 nucleotides matching TRBD2. The germline gives CDR1 SGHDT, CDR2 YYEEEE. This CDR3 contains 18 residues. V was pared by 1 base and J by 7 bases, with 14 bases of the junction left unmatched. CDR3 DNA: TGTGCCAGCAGCTTGTCCCCCAGCGGGAGGGCCTTACGGAATGAGCAGTTCTTC. It yields the protein CASSLSPSGRALRNEQFF.

This chain joins TRBV4-1 and TRBJ1-5, with D unresolved. Trimming removed 5 bases at V and 2 bases at J, with 10 bases between. This CDR3 spans 14 amino acids. Per germline, CDR1 MGHRA and CDR2 YSYEKL. Here the CDR3 reads CASSSSGGNQPQHF. Written as DNA, the CDR3 is TGCGCCAGCAGCTCCTCCGGTGGCAATCAGCCCCAGCATTTT.

The rearrangement joins TRBV4-1 to TRBJ2-7, with 7 bases that match TRBD2. The length of the CDR3 is 14 residues. V lost 4 bases to trimming and J lost 3 bases; unmatched junction nucleotides: 6. From germline, CDR1 is MGHRA and CDR2 YSYEKL. CDR3 coding DNA: TGCGCCAGCAGCCGTACGCGGGGGATCTACGAGCAGTACTTC. Translation gives CASSRTRGIYEQYF.

The V and J genes are TRBV18 and TRBJ2-7; D call uncertain. Germline V gene sequence: CDR1 KGHSH, CDR2 LQKENI. V shed 0 bases and J shed 2 bases, with 8 bases lying between them. This CDR3 contains 14 residues. This chain's CDR3 is CASSPPTDPYEQYF. CDR3 coding DNA: TGTGCCAGCTCACCACCGACTGACCCCTACGAGCAGTACTTC.

The gene calls are TRBV28 and TRBJ1-2; 9 positions match TRBD1. CDR1 and CDR2 (germline): MDHEN, SYDVKM. The trim removed 6 bases at V and 8 bases at J, leaving 4 bases unmatched. The CDR3 sequence is 12 residues long. CDR3 nucleotides: TGTGCCAGCAGGACAGGGGGTTGGGGCTACACCTTC. Its protein is CASRTGGWGYTF.

The chain couples TRBV9 to TRBJ1-1; D perhaps matches TRBD1 (6 bases). The length of the CDR3 is 15 residues. CDR1 and CDR2 from the germline V gene are SGDLS and YYNGEE. The V end was cut by 3 bases, the J end by 1 base, with 13 bases between. CDR3 nucleotide sequence: TGTGCCAGCAGCGCGACAGGTTGGGGGAACACTGAAGCTTTCTTT. Encoded protein: CASSATGWGNTEAFF.